This record covers a single TCR beta chain. The target antigen is unknown. Repertoires were generated with immunoSEQ multiplex PCR, while TCRdb's copy carries only in-frame clones and drops some. The data contain 39,000 or so clones, around 78% of them singletons. The time point was: week 5, during vaccination. A 20-mer mutant IDH1 peptide at 300 ug was injected subcutaneously with topical imiquimod. Diagnosis in the donors showed new WHO grade 3 or 4 astrocytomas that were IDH1-mutant and ATRX-lost. The data are from a study of a mutant IDH1 vaccine in newly diagnosed glioma. On the study more broadly: Previous treatment comprised radiotherapy, temozolomide, or both, mostly both. General study results and limits: In about 93% of patients, immune responses induced by the vaccine occurred.

V lost 6 bases and J 1 base, leaving 12 bases between the germline ends. CDR1 and CDR2 from the germline V gene are SGHTA and FQGNSA. CDR3 length: 14 amino acids. The sample here was PBMCs, taken from a glioma patient whose treatment included an IDH1 peptide vaccine. The origin of this receptor is a middle-aged man with glioma. The chain joins TRBV7-2 to TRBJ1-1; no clear D. The CDR3 reads CASSRKPGNTEAFF. CDR3 coding DNA: TGTGCCAGCAGTCGGAAACCAGGGAACACTGAAGCTTTCTTT.